The clone carrying this TCR beta chain has more than one count but fewer than ten. Antigen: not known. TCRdb used MiXCR to reprocess the 5' RACE reads, holding one entry per CDR3 protein. The profile covers under 700,000 distinct CDR3 sequences, with around 21% appearing a single time and roughly an eighth taken by the ten largest. The record originates from a study of T-cell memory formation after mild COVID-19. Overall study findings and caveats: The study found contracting CD4+ clones mainly in CM and EM and contracting CD8+ clones in EMRA. Cross-reactive memory apparently joined, as some responding clones appeared in pre-infection memory.

The CDR3 is 16 residues long. Germline CDR1 SSHAT, CDR2 FNYEAQ (reference sequence). Trimming left V 4 bases short and J 6 bases short, with 19 bases between. The gene calls are TRBV7-7 and TRBJ2-1, with D perhaps matching TRBD2 (7 bases). This sequence originates from an adult woman who had mild COVID-19 (a few samples of this study predate the infection). Cell type and time point are not known. Sequencing was done on a sample of PBMCs or a T cell subset sorted from them (not recorded which). The DNA of the CDR3 is TGTGCCAGCAGCTCCGGTACCTCGAGGGGGGGCAATGAGCAGTTCTTC. Encoded protein: CASSSGTSRGGNEQFF.